Listed below are T cell receptor beta chains from one sample, sequenced in a study of cytomegalovirus exposure and HLA in healthy donors. Clones were sequenced by immunoSEQ multiplex PCR, and TCRdb holds only the in-frame ones, with some missing. Of more than 90,000 clones in the sample, about two thirds are singletons; the top ten hold over 5%. Sequencing was done on a sample of PBMCs. The receptors shown here come from a boy aged 5-17 years in good health and CMV-seropositive. The CDR3 runs from the conserved cysteine through the conserved F or W. Fields, in order: J gene, D gene, V gene, clone size, CDR3 DNA, CDR3 protein. The D gene is left open where the match is weak. The size entry is marked missing in some rows and otherwise reads once, few, many or a size class.

j_call: TRBJ2-2; d_call: TRBD1; v_call: TRBV4-1; clone_size: .; cdr3_nt: TGCGCCAGCAGCCAAGCACCGACAGGGGTGATAAACACCGGGGAGCTGTTTTTT; cdr3_aa: CASSQAPTGVINTGELFF
j_call: TRBJ2-2; d_call: .; v_call: TRBV10-1; clone_size: .; cdr3_nt: TGCGCCAGCAGTGAGAGCCAAGGTCAGGGGCCCGGGGAGCTGTTTTTT; cdr3_aa: CASSESQGQGPGELFF
j_call: TRBJ1-2; d_call: .; v_call: TRBV5-1; clone_size: .; cdr3_nt: TGCGCCAGCAGCGGCCAGGTCGGGATAAGTGGCTACACCTTC; cdr3_aa: CASSGQVGISGYTF
j_call: TRBJ2-2; d_call: TRBD2; v_call: TRBV4-1; clone_size: .; cdr3_nt: TGCGCCAGCAGCCAAGTATTAGCGGGGGTGGTGAGAACCGGGGAGCTGTTTTTT; cdr3_aa: CASSQVLAGVVRTGELFF
j_call: TRBJ2-7; d_call: TRBD2; v_call: TRBV19; clone_size: .; cdr3_nt: TGTGCCAGTAGCCGGGGAGGGGAAGAGCAGTACTTC; cdr3_aa: CASSRGGEEQYF
j_call: TRBJ1-4; d_call: TRBD1; v_call: TRBV5-1; clone_size: .; cdr3_nt: TGCGCCAGCAGCCCGGACAGGAATGAAAAACTGTTTTTT; cdr3_aa: CASSPDRNEKLFF
j_call: TRBJ2-2; d_call: .; v_call: TRBV2; clone_size: .; cdr3_nt: TGTGCCAGCCGAGCCCCCGGGGAGCTGTTTTTT; cdr3_aa: CASRAPGELFF
j_call: TRBJ1-1; d_call: TRBD1; v_call: TRBV5-1; clone_size: .; cdr3_nt: TGCGCCAGCAGCTTCCAGACAGGGCTGAACACTGAAGCTTTCTTT; cdr3_aa: CASSFQTGLNTEAFF
j_call: TRBJ2-1; d_call: TRBD1; v_call: TRBV7-3; clone_size: few; cdr3_nt: TGTGCCAGCAGCTTAACGCGGACAGGACATTACAATGAGCAGTTCTTC; cdr3_aa: CASSLTRTGHYNEQFF
j_call: TRBJ1-4; d_call: .; v_call: TRBV6-5; clone_size: .; cdr3_nt: TGTGCCAGCAGCGCCCTTCCAAGTGGAGGTGAAAAACTGTTTTTT; cdr3_aa: CASSALPSGGEKLFF
j_call: TRBJ1-6; d_call: .; v_call: TRBV13; clone_size: .; cdr3_nt: TGTGCCAGCAGCCTTACAGGAGTCTCCTATAATTCACCCCTCCACTTT; cdr3_aa: CASSLTGVSYNSPLHF
j_call: TRBJ2-7; d_call: TRBD2; v_call: TRBV5-4; clone_size: .; cdr3_nt: TGTGCCAGCAGCCCGGCTAGCGGGACGTACGAGCAGTACTTC; cdr3_aa: CASSPASGTYEQYF
j_call: TRBJ2-3; d_call: TRBD2; v_call: TRBV5-1; clone_size: .; cdr3_nt: TGCGCCAGCAGCTTGGGCGGGAGGGATACGCAGTATTTT; cdr3_aa: CASSLGGRDTQYF
j_call: TRBJ1-2; d_call: .; v_call: TRBV5-8; clone_size: .; cdr3_nt: TGTGCCAGCAGCTTGATAGACTATGGCTACACCTTC; cdr3_aa: CASSLIDYGYTF
j_call: TRBJ1-2; d_call: .; v_call: TRBV9; clone_size: .; cdr3_nt: TGTGCCAGCAGCGTAGAGGGGAACTTTTATGGCTACACCTTC; cdr3_aa: CASSVEGNFYGYTF
j_call: TRBJ1-1; d_call: .; v_call: TRBV5-1; clone_size: .; cdr3_nt: TGCGCCACCACCTCCGGGGGTCGAAGTACTGAAGCTTTCTTT; cdr3_aa: CATTSGGRSTEAFF
j_call: TRBJ2-7; d_call: .; v_call: TRBV4-1; clone_size: .; cdr3_nt: TGCGCCAGCAGCCAAGAGGACACGATTCAATACGAGCAGTACTTC; cdr3_aa: CASSQEDTIQYEQYF
j_call: TRBJ1-3; d_call: .; v_call: TRBV5-1; clone_size: .; cdr3_nt: TGCGCGAGTAGGGAGAGCTCTGGAAACACCATATATTTT; cdr3_aa: CASRESSGNTIYF
j_call: TRBJ1-2; d_call: .; v_call: TRBV29-1; clone_size: .; cdr3_nt: TGCAGCGTTGCAGACCCCCGTTTTGGCTACACCTTC; cdr3_aa: CSVADPRFGYTF
j_call: TRBJ1-1; d_call: .; v_call: TRBV4-1; clone_size: .; cdr3_nt: TGCGCCAGCAGCCAGCAGGGGCGTAGGACTGAAGCTTTCTTT; cdr3_aa: CASSQQGRRTEAFF
j_call: TRBJ2-7; d_call: TRBD1; v_call: TRBV5-6; clone_size: .; cdr3_nt: TGTGCCAGCAGCGACCGGGACAGGGGGCAGGACGAGCAGTACTTC; cdr3_aa: CASSDRDRGQDEQYF
j_call: TRBJ2-3; d_call: .; v_call: TRBV10-2; clone_size: .; cdr3_nt: TGCGCCAGCAGTCTGACATGGGCAAGCACAGATACGCAGTATTTT; cdr3_aa: CASSLTWASTDTQYF
j_call: TRBJ1-3; d_call: .; v_call: TRBV12-5; clone_size: .; cdr3_nt: TGTGCTAGTGGTTTGCCGGGACACCAGGATACTGGAAACACCATATATTTT; cdr3_aa: CASGLPGHQDTGNTIYF
j_call: TRBJ1-6; d_call: .; v_call: TRBV19; clone_size: .; cdr3_nt: TGTGCCAGTAGTTATTCCCGGGACATAGCTTCACCCCTCCACTTT; cdr3_aa: CASSYSRDIASPLHF
j_call: TRBJ2-7; d_call: TRBD1; v_call: TRBV5-1; clone_size: .; cdr3_nt: TGCGCCAGCAGCATTGAACCGGGACAGGGTAAGAACGAGCAGTACTTC; cdr3_aa: CASSIEPGQGKNEQYF
j_call: TRBJ2-1; d_call: TRBD2; v_call: TRBV7-8; clone_size: .; cdr3_nt: TGTGCCAGCAGCTCCCCGACTAGCGGGGGATACAATGAGCAGTTCTTC; cdr3_aa: CASSSPTSGGYNEQFF
j_call: TRBJ1-4; d_call: TRBD1; v_call: TRBV29-1; clone_size: .; cdr3_nt: TGCAGCGTCCGGAAGACAGGGGGCGACGAAAAACTGTTTTTT; cdr3_aa: CSVRKTGGDEKLFF
j_call: TRBJ1-1; d_call: TRBD1; v_call: TRBV18; clone_size: .; cdr3_nt: TGTGCCAGCTCACCACGGGACAGGGGGACCCGAGAAGCTTTCTTT; cdr3_aa: CASSPRDRGTREAFF
j_call: TRBJ2-7; d_call: .; v_call: TRBV5-8; clone_size: .; cdr3_nt: TGTGCCAGCCTACGACGGGGAAGCTCCTACGAGCAGTACTTC; cdr3_aa: CASLRRGSSYEQYF
j_call: TRBJ2-6; d_call: .; v_call: TRBV18; clone_size: few; cdr3_nt: TGTGCCAGCACACAAAATGGGGGCACTGGGGCCAACGTCCTGACTTTC; cdr3_aa: CASTQNGGTGANVLTF